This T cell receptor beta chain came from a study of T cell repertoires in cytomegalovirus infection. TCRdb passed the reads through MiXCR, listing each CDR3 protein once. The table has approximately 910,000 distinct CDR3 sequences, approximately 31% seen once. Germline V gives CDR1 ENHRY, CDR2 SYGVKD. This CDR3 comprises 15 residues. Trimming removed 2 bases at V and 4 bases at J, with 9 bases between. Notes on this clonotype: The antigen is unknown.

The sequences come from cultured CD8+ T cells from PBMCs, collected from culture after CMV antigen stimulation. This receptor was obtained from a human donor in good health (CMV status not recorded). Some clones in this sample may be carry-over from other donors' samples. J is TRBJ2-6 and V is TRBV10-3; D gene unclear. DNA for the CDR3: TGTGCCATCAGTGAGGATGGGTCGGGGGCCAACGTCCTGACTTTC. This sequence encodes CAISEDGSGANVLTF.